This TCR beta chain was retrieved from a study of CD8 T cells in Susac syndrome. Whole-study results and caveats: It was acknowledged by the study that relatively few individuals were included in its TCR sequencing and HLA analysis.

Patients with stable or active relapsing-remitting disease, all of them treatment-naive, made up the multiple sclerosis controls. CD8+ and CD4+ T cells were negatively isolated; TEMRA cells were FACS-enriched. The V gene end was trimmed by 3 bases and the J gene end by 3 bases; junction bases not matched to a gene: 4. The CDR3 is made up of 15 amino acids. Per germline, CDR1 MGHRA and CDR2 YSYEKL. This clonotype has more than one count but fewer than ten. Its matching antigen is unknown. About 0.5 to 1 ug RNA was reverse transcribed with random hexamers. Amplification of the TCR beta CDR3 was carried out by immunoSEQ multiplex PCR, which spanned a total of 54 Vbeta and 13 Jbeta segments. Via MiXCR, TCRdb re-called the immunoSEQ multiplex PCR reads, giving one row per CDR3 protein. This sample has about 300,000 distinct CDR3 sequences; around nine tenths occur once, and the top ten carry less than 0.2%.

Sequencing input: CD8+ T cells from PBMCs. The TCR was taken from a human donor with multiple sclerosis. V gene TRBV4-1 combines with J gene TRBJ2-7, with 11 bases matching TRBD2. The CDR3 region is CASSHGTSGVYEQYF. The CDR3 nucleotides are TGCGCCAGCAGCCACGGGACTAGCGGAGTCTACGAGCAGTACTTC.